This record concerns one TCR beta chain sequence. These data originate in a study of blood T cell repertoires in COVID-19. Study information: Spain, Italy and the United States supplied samples that represented acute and convalescent COVID-19.

The study assigned cohorts using participant-reported clinical history. Data came from immunoSEQ multiplex PCR; TCRdb stores just in-frame clones and leaves some out. The table has 250,000 or so clones, about 90% seen once. This CDR3 is built from 15 residues. With V trimmed by 4 bases and J by 9 bases, 5 bases remained unmatched. Looked up from germline, CDR1 is LNHDA and CDR2 is SQIVND (reference sequence). The TCR comes from a woman in her 30s who had been exposed to COVID-19. V is TRBV19 and J is TRBJ2-1; TRBD2 matches at 14 bases. The sequenced sample consisted of PBMCs or T cells enriched from blood (not recorded which). In DNA form, the CDR3 reads TGTGCCAGTAGTAAAGGACTAGCGGGAGGACCTGAGCAGTTCTTC. Protein product: CASSKGLAGGPEQFF.